Sequencing of this T cell receptor beta chain was carried out in a study of blood T cell repertoires in COVID-19. This clone was picked up one time. Repertoires were generated with immunoSEQ multiplex PCR, while TCRdb's copy carries only in-frame clones and drops some. Of roughly 140,000 clones in the sample, 88% were seen once. The source material was peripheral blood. This TCR was recovered from a man aged 65-85 years with acute or convalescent COVID-19.

The DNA of the CDR3 is TGTGCCAGCTGGAACGGACAGGGCTCTGGAAACACCATATATTTT. It codes for CASWNGQGSGNTIYF. The V and J genes are TRBV6-5 and TRBJ1-3, with 8 bases lining up with TRBD1. The CDR3 has 15 residues. Germline assignment: CDR1 MNHEY and CDR2 SVGAGI. V was clipped by 8 bases and J by 0 bases; unmatched bases: 6.